This TCR beta chain comes out of a study of tumor-infiltrating lymphocytes in primary liver carcinoma. Study overall: Spanning 4.2 to 10 cm, the tumors were T1-T3 N0M0. The yield of productive TCRbeta reads per sample was roughly 3.65 to 7.13 million and was similar across tissue types.

The template, approximately 500 ng total RNA, yielded TCR beta cDNA made with a constant-region primer. What produced the TCR beta libraries was three nested multiplex PCR rounds using slightly modified ARM-PCR. TCRdb reprocessed the multiplex PCR reads via MiXCR and lists one record per CDR3 protein. The data show approximately 53,000 distinct CDR3 sequences, approximately 80% seen once. About this clonotype: As yet, its antigen is unknown.

RNA and DNA were co-extracted from about 20-30 mg of unsorted bulk tissue. Study results and caveats: Only about 7.5-25% of top clones spanned all five tumor regions.

Sequencing was carried out using liver tumor tissue from sampling region 5. Subset here: tumor region T5, tumor centre. The receptor was derived from a middle-aged man with primary liver carcinoma and hepatitis B virus infection.

CDR3 sequence reads: CASSPLGDTQYF. CDR3 coding DNA: TGTGCCAGCAGCCCCCTTGGTGATACGCAGTATTTT. V and J are TRBV5-6 and TRBJ2-3; D remains unclear. Per the germline V gene, CDR1 is SGHDT and CDR2 is YYEEEE. Trimming removed 4 bases at V and 6 bases at J, with 9 bases between. This CDR3 region has 12 residues.